This passage covers 20 T cell receptor beta chains from one sample sequenced in a study of identical twins. TCRdb fed the 5' RACE reads into MiXCR, producing one record per CDR3 protein. The data show a few hundred thousand distinct CDR3 sequences, around a sixth seen once. Sequencing input: naive T cells sorted from blood. Source of these receptors: a man aged 45-60 years in good health.

This clonotype was observed a handful of times. The CDR3 sequence is CASSLGTRGTDTQYF. CDR3 nucleotide sequence: TGCGCCAGCAGCTTGGGTACTCGGGGCACAGATACGCAGTATTTT. The J gene is TRBJ2-3, the V gene TRBV5-1; D is undetermined. The CDR3 consists of 15 residues. Germline V CDR1 and CDR2: SGHRS, YFSETQ. Trimming pared 0 bases from V and 1 base from J, leaving 9 bases between.

The chain employs TRBV18 and TRBJ1-1; D gene uncertain. The CDR3 is 15 residues long. Germline V CDR1 and CDR2: KGHSH, LQKENI. The germline V and J ends were trimmed by 4 bases and 0 bases, with 12 bases remaining between them. This CDR3 reads CASSLASGMNTEAFF. The CDR3 coding sequence is TGTGCCAGCTCACTTGCTTCGGGGATGAACACTGAAGCTTTCTTT.

In this sample, this clonotype turned up many times. V gene TRBV7-2 combines with J gene TRBJ2-3; D gene ambiguous. V gave up 1 base and J gave up 0 bases, with 14 bases separating them. This CDR3 is 17 amino acids long. The V gene's germline CDR1 is SGHTA and CDR2 FQGNSA. The CDR3, as DNA: TGTGCCAGCAGCTTAGTCGTGGCTAGTCGCAGCACAGATACGCAGTATTTT. Its protein is CASSLVVASRSTDTQYF.

This clonotype was counted at least ten times. This chain links TRBV5-5 with TRBJ2-7, with a possible D match to TRBD2 (5 bases). This CDR3 contains 13 residues. With 4 bases removed from V and 2 bases from J, the gap between germline ends came to 10 bases. CDR1 is SGHKS and CDR2 is YYEKEE in the germline V gene (reference sequence). CDR3 loop: CASSPGSTYEQYF. For the CDR3, the DNA is TGTGCCAGCAGCCCGGGGTCTACCTACGAGCAGTACTTC.

V is TRBV11-1 and J is TRBJ2-5; the match to TRBD1 covers 7 bases. This CDR3 is 14 amino acids long. The V gene's germline CDR1 is SGHAT and CDR2 FQDESV (reference sequence). V was clipped by 8 bases and J by 5 bases; unmatched bases: 11. CDR3 sequence reads: CASEDRALSETQYF. The CDR3 coding sequence is TGTGCCAGCGAAGACAGGGCGCTCTCCGAGACCCAGTACTTC.

The chain links TRBV3-1 to TRBJ1-1; the match to TRBD1 covers 7 bases. V was clipped by 3 bases and J by 5 bases; unmatched bases: 3. Germline values: CDR1 LGHDT, CDR2 YNNKEL (reference sequence). This CDR3 is built from 13 residues. The CDR3 reads CASSHPGGTEAFF. DNA of the CDR3: TGTGCCAGCAGCCACCCAGGGGGAACTGAAGCTTTCTTT. Full variable domain (remainder filled in from reference TRBV3-1 and TRBJ1-1): DTAVSQTPKYLVTQMGNDKSIKCEQNLGHDTMYWYKQDSKKFLKIMFSYNNKELIINETVPNRFSPKSPDKAHLNLHINSLELGDSAVYFCASSHPGGTEAFFGQGTRLTVV.

This chain links TRBV4-2 with TRBJ2-7; perhaps TRBD1 as D (5 bases). The germline gives CDR1 LGHNA, CDR2 YNFKEQ. The V and J ends lost 4 bases and 5 bases respectively, with 21 bases between them. The CDR3 has 16 amino acids. Here the CDR3 DNA reads TGTGCCAGCAGCCTAGGGGATCTGGGGCTTTCCGACGAGCAGTACTTC. Its translation is CASSLGDLGLSDEQYF.

This chain connects TRBV19 to TRBJ2-6; 7 bases line up with TRBD1. The CDR3 is made up of 18 amino acids. Per the germline V gene, CDR1 is LNHDA and CDR2 is SQIVND (reference sequence). V was clipped by 4 bases and J by 4 bases; unmatched bases: 13. CDR3 protein: CASSRGQYLTLGANVLTF. The CDR3, as DNA: TGTGCCAGTAGTAGGGGACAGTATCTAACTCTGGGGGCCAACGTCCTGACTTTC. The complete variable domain, with remaining parts taken from reference TRBV19 and TRBJ2-6, reads DGGITQSPKYLFRKEGQNVTLSCEQNLNHDAMYWYRQDPGQGLRLIYYSQIVNDFQKGDIAEGYSVSREKKESFPLTVTSAQKNPTAFYLCASSRGQYLTLGANVLTFGAGSRLTVL.

This sequence joins TRBV27 and TRBJ1-1; maybe TRBD1 (5 bases). There are 15 residues in the CDR3. Trimming removed 7 bases at V and 4 bases at J, with 19 bases between. CDR1 MNHEY and CDR2 SMNVEV come from the germline V gene (reference sequence). The CDR3 protein is CASTLIGGDTTEAFF. As DNA, the CDR3 is TGTGCCAGCACCCTTATTGGGGGGGATACCACTGAAGCTTTCTTT.

This chain joins TRBV12-3 or TRBV12-4 and TRBJ2-5; D ambiguous. The V end was cut by 6 bases, the J end by 5 bases, with 10 bases between. The CDR3 is 12 amino acids. CDR3 DNA sequence: TGTGCCAGCAGGGGTGGGTTGGAGACCCAGTACTTC. Amino acids: CASRGGLETQYF.

The chain couples TRBV29-1 to TRBJ1-1; maybe TRBD1 (5 bases). Trimming pared 2 bases from V and 3 bases from J, leaving 16 bases between. The CDR3 sequence is 15 residues long. Germline lookup yields CDR1 SQVTM and CDR2 ANQGSEA. CDR3 sequence: CSVEFEATGDTEAFF. DNA of the CDR3: TGCAGCGTTGAATTCGAGGCCACGGGGGACACTGAAGCTTTCTTT. Supplemented by reference TRBV29-1 and TRBJ1-1, the full variable domain reads SAVISQKPSRDICQRGTSLTIQCQVDSQVTMMFWYRQQPGQSLTLIATANQGSEATYESGFVIDKFPISRPNLTFSTLTVSNMSPEDSSIYLCSVEFEATGDTEAFFGQGTRLTVV.

Many counts were recorded for this clonotype. V is TRBV5-1 and J is TRBJ2-2; possibly TRBD1 or TRBD2 for D (5 bases each). Germline V gene data show CDR1 as SGHRS and CDR2 as YFSETQ. This CDR3 has 14 amino acids. Trimming took 5 bases from V and 1 from J, leaving 9 bases between them. The DNA of the CDR3 is TGCGCCAGCAGACTGGGACGGAACACCGGGGAGCTGTTTTTT. As protein: CASRLGRNTGELFF. The complete variable domain, with remaining parts taken from reference TRBV5-1 and TRBJ2-2, reads KAGVTQTPRYLIKTRGQQVTLSCSPISGHRSVSWYQQTPGQGLQFLFEYFSETQRNKGNFPGRFSGRQFSNSRSEMNVSTLELGDSALYLCASRLGRNTGELFFGEGSRLTVL.

The rearrangement uses TRBV10-3 and TRBJ2-7; a possible D gene is TRBD1 (5 bases). Per the germline V gene, CDR1 is ENHRY and CDR2 is SYGVKD. The CDR3 covers 14 residues. Deletions cut 2 bases from V and 5 bases from J, with 13 bases between. CDR3 protein: CAISERTTNHEQYF. CDR3 coding DNA: TGTGCCATCAGTGAGAGGACAACTAACCACGAGCAGTACTTC.

This clonotype appeared many times. The V call is TRBV11-2, the J call TRBJ2-7; 10 nucleotides match TRBD2. Germline-derived CDR1 and CDR2 are SGHAT and FQNNGV. With V trimmed by 2 bases and J by 3 bases, 4 bases remained unmatched. The CDR3 has 15 residues. CDR3 nucleotides: TGTGCCAGCAGCTTATGGACTAGCGGTGACTACGAGCAGTACTTC. Translation gives CASSLWTSGDYEQYF. Looking up the rest from reference TRBV11-2 and TRBJ2-7 gives the full variable domain: EAGVAQSPRYKIIEKRQSVAFWCNPISGHATLYWYQQILGQGPKLLIQFQNNGVVDDSQLPKDRFSAERLKGVDSTLKIQPAKLEDSAVYLCASSLWTSGDYEQYFGPGTRLTVT.

This clonotype was picked up a small number of times. The chain uses TRBV20-1 and TRBJ2-7, with D possibly TRBD2 on 6 matching bases. V lost 5 bases, J lost 3 bases, and 17 bases lay in between. This CDR3 has 14 amino acids. Germline V gene lookup returns CDR1 DFQATT and CDR2 SNEGSKA (reference sequence). CDR3 residues: CSAVVGGLFYEQYF. CDR3 bases: TGCAGTGCTGTAGTTGGGGGACTTTTCTACGAGCAGTACTTC.

This clonotype was seen more than once but under ten times. The chain couples TRBV7-2 to TRBJ2-3; weak D call: TRBD2 (6 bases). CDR3 length: 14 residues. The V gene's germline CDR1 is SGHTA and CDR2 FQGNSA. The V gene lost 5 bases and the J gene lost 4 bases, with 13 bases spanning the gap. CDR3 coding DNA: TGTGCCAGCAGCCCCCGGGACTCATCAGATACGCAGTATTTT. Its protein is CASSPRDSSDTQYF.

The genes are TRBV7-9 and TRBJ2-4; a weak D match, TRBD1 (5 bases). Trimming removed 4 bases from V and 2 bases from J, with 18 bases in between. The germline V gene encodes CDR1 SEHNR and CDR2 FQNEAQ (reference sequence). This CDR3 has 17 amino acids. CDR3 amino acids: CASSSLKRQGPKNIQYF. The CDR3 coding sequence is TGTGCCAGCAGCTCACTCAAACGTCAGGGCCCCAAAAACATTCAGTACTTC.

This clonotype showed up just a few times. V usage is TRBV11-1 and J usage is TRBJ2-6; TRBD1 matches 10 bases. CDR3 length equals 19 residues. After removal of 6 bases from V and 2 bases from J, the junction contained 13 bases not matched to a gene. In germline, CDR1 is SGHAT, CDR2 FQDESV (reference sequence). CDR3 nucleotide sequence: TGTGCCAGCAGAGGCCCGGGACAGGGGATGATAACTGGGGCCAACGTCCTGACTTTC. Protein: CASRGPGQGMITGANVLTF.

This clonotype appeared many times. The chain combines TRBV20-1 with TRBJ1-1; D unclear. The length of the CDR3 is 13 residues. Germline V CDR1 and CDR2: DFQATT, SNEGSKA (reference sequence). V lost 1 base and J 4 bases, leaving 10 bases between the germline ends. The CDR3 sequence: CSARAWERTEAFF. DNA for the CDR3: TGCAGTGCTAGAGCGTGGGAGCGCACTGAAGCTTTCTTT.

This clonotype showed up just a few times. V gene TRBV12-3 or TRBV12-4 combines with J gene TRBJ2-2; 7 bases match TRBD1. CDR3 length: 21 residues. V gave up 1 base and J gave up 2 bases; unmatched junction bases: 19. DNA for the CDR3: TGTGCCAGCAGTTTAGGCTTCGGGACAGCTCATCCTAGATCTAACACCGGGGAGCTGTTTTTT. As protein: CASSLGFGTAHPRSNTGELFF.